The present TCR beta chain was sequenced within a study of shared clonotypes between healthy human individuals (dated by TCRdb to about 2020). Study-wide context: The cohort comprised two women and a few men aged 18 to 49 years. For each donor, CD4 naive and CD4 memory were each run on three plates, CD8 naive on two plates, and CD8 memory on one plate. To estimate repertoire size and how much clonotype sharing occurs between individuals, the study deeply sequenced the blood TCR repertoires of five healthy adults. To increase sequencing depth and limit assay-specific biases, TCR repertoire library preparation and sequencing were carried out by different laboratories using diverse techniques. Per donor, leukapheresis produced somewhere between about 0.9 and 9.5 billion PBMCs.

A distance of 20 bases separates the germline ends of V and J, which lose 7 bases and 2 bases respectively. The germline V gene gives CDR1 as MDHEN and CDR2 as SYDVKM. Taken from cysteine to phenylalanine, the CDR3 has 16 residues. The retained sequence is limited to the CDR3, 48 bases, with the frame set at the first base. What the work shows at the level of the full study, not this receptor alone: Compared with non-shared clonotypes, clonotypes shared by all four sorted-subset donors had higher generation probabilities. Around 5.4% of naive CD4, 3.5% of naive CD8, approximately 2.2% of memory CD4, and approximately 0.39% of memory CD8 clonotypes were shared across several donors. Sampling was restricted to blood, and TCR repertoires in tissues likely differ from the TCR repertoires found in blood. Estimated clonotype richness was generally larger for naive than for memory subsets. Incomplete sequencing was indicated by rarefaction of sorted-subset datasets, despite the large sequencing depth. The genetic and exposure-history diversity represented was limited by the small number of donors. Pairwise subsampling indicated that sequencing depth was expected to affect the degree of clonotype sharing among donors.

About this clone itself: Its antigen is unknown. Nothing much larger sits one base from this clone, and base qualities are not available.

TCR CDR3 regions were amplified from genomic DNA by multiplex PCR using the deep immunoSEQ assay. For each cell subset, the extracted genomic DNA was distributed evenly across all wells of several immunoSEQ 96-well plates, and each plate served as one replicate. For sorted subsets, about 200 ng genomic DNA, equal to 25,000 to 35,000 T cell genomes, was loaded into each replicate PCR. Purified libraries were measured with a Qubit 3.0 fluorometer, size-checked on a Bioanalyzer 2100, and measured again with the KAPA Library Quantification kit. A separate single-read 150-cycle Illumina NextSeq 550 flow cell was used to sequence each immunoSEQ 96-well plate. The authors' analysis ran thus. Because only junctional sequences without quality scores were contained in the immunoSEQ output, filtering matching that applied to full-length reads could not be performed. Sequences were annotated with PyIR, a Python wrapper for IgBLAST v1.9, using IMGT germline references to assign V/J genes and CDR3. Reads with weak V/J assignments (E-value above 1e-6), missing CDR3, stop codons, out-of-frame junctions, or ambiguous translated residues were removed. V3J clonotypes were defined as sequences sharing an identical inferred V gene, J gene, and CDR3 amino acid sequence. The percentage overlap between two repertoires was calculated by dividing the number of shared unique clonotypes by the size of the smaller repertoire. Richness of each repertoire was evaluated using RTK rarefaction, the Chao1 estimator, and Recon v2.1 estimates of unobserved clonotypes. For all TCRbeta clonotypes obtained by the gDNA method from a few donors, generation probabilities were computed with OLGA. The table was pulled from immuneACCESS by TCRdb, which kept in-frame rearrangements only. Such tables lose some clones; where checked, under half of the loss comes from unresolved V genes, and the rest has no known cause. The DNA gave D and trimming, while V, J and clone size come from that table. Within this sample are approximately 2.5 million clones, with 85% to 95% of them counted one time only. The biggest ten clones account for about 0.13% of the sample.

Donors were healthy HIV-negative adults with no recently reported acute infections or vaccinations. Every donor was a Caucasian adult living in Nashville, Tennessee, USA. CD4+ T cells were enriched by magnetic negative selection, after which naive cells were positively selected on CD45RA and the negative fraction was taken as the memory subset. Blood was collected by leukapheresis, and PBMCs were isolated by Ficoll-Histopaque density gradient centrifugation and then cryopreserved in liquid nitrogen vapor phase. Analytical flow cytometry was used to check the purity and quantity of each magnetically sorted T cell population. From each sorted fraction, genomic DNA was isolated and quantified by UV absorbance on a Nanodrop 2000c.

Here the chain combines TRBV28 and TRBJ1-2; TRBD1 might be the D gene, on 6 matching bases. This clonotype originated in a man aged 18-30 years in good health. Sequencing input: naive CD4+ T cells sorted from blood. The cell subset or site tag for this specimen amounts to: CD45RA+ positively selected. The CDR3 protein sequence reads: CASTPPGGFKNYGYTF. The DNA sequence is as follows: TGTGCCAGCACCCCCCCCGGGGGCTTTAAGAACTATGGCTACACCTTC.